Listed below are T cell receptor beta chains from one sample, sequenced in a study of neurological immune-mediated disorders. TCRdb reprocessed the 5' RACE reads with MiXCR, giving one entry per CDR3 protein. Of about 70,000 distinct CDR3 sequences in the sample, approximately 5% were seen once. Sequenced: PBMCs. These receptors all come from a woman between 70 and 85 years old with multiple sclerosis. The CDR3 runs from the conserved cysteine through the conserved F or W. The order of the fields is J gene, V gene, CDR3 length, clone size, D gene, CDR3 DNA, CDR3 protein. D genes are given only for firm matches. Size values are once, few and many counts, or a class for expanded clones, and some rows have none.

J: TRBJ2-2
V: TRBV29-1
length: 16
size: many
D: -
DNA: TGCAGCGTTGAAGGTCGGGGCAGGGCGGGCACCGGGGAGCTGTTTTTT
CDR3: CSVEGRGRAGTGELFF

J: TRBJ1-5
V: TRBV7-9
length: 14
size: few
D: TRBD1
DNA: TGTGCCAGCAGCAAGGACAGGGGTTATCAGCCCCAGCATTTT
CDR3: CASSKDRGYQPQHF

J: TRBJ2-1
V: TRBV5-1
length: 15
size: -
D: -
DNA: TGCGCCAGCAGCTATCAGGGGTCCTCCTACAATGAGCAGTTCTTC
CDR3: CASSYQGSSYNEQFF

J: TRBJ1-1
V: TRBV6-5
length: 15
size: many
D: -
DNA: TGTGCCAGCAGTCCTCAAGGATTTATGAACACTGAAGCTTTCTTT
CDR3: CASSPQGFMNTEAFF

J: TRBJ2-1
V: TRBV5-6
length: 15
size: once
D: TRBD2
DNA: TGTGCCAGCAGCTTTTCAGCGGGAGCATACAATGACCAGTTCTTC
CDR3: CASSFSAGAYNDQFF

J: TRBJ1-4
V: TRBV5-5
length: 11
size: -
D: -
DNA: TGTGCCAACAGTCTCCGGGAAAAACTGTTTTTT
CDR3: CANSLREKLFF

J: TRBJ1-4
V: TRBV5-1
length: 14
size: many
D: TRBD1
DNA: TGCGCCAGCAGCCCGGACAGGCTCGATGGCGGACTGTTTTTT
CDR3: CASSPDRLDGGLFF

J: TRBJ1-2
V: TRBV5-1
length: 14
size: many
D: -
DNA: TGCGCCAGCAGCTGGGAAAAGGGTAGCTATGGCTACACCTTC
CDR3: CASSWEKGSYGYTF

J: TRBJ2-3
V: TRBV12-3/TRBV12-4
length: 15
size: few
D: -
DNA: TGTGCCAGCAGTTTATCCGGCAGTCCCACAGATACGCAGTATTTT
CDR3: CASSLSGSPTDTQYF

J: TRBJ1-2
V: TRBV7-2
length: 14
size: -
D: -
DNA: TGTGCCAGCAGCCCCGGCAGGGTTGGGCATGGCTACACCTTC
CDR3: CASSPGRVGHGYTF

J: TRBJ2-7
V: TRBV5-1
length: 13
size: many
D: -
DNA: TGCGCCAGCAGCTCAGGAGAGTCATACGAGCAGTACTTC
CDR3: CASSSGESYEQYF

J: TRBJ2-1
V: TRBV20-1
length: 16
size: -
D: TRBD2
DNA: TGCAGTGCTAGGGGCTCACTAGCGGACTCCTACAATGAGCAGTTCTTC
CDR3: CSARGSLADSYNEQFF

J: TRBJ1-5
V: TRBV20-1
length: 13
size: many
D: TRBD1
DNA: TGCAGTGCTACTGGACAGGGAGATCAGCCCCAGCATTTT
CDR3: CSATGQGDQPQHF

J: TRBJ2-1
V: TRBV15
length: 15
size: few
D: -
DNA: TGTGCCACCAGCAGAGAGTGGCAGAGCTACAATGAGCAGTTCTTC
CDR3: CATSREWQSYNEQFF

J: TRBJ1-1
V: TRBV2
length: 16
size: many
D: -
DNA: TGTGCCAGCAGCAGAGGGACGGGGGTCATGAACACTGAAGCTTTCTTT
CDR3: CASSRGTGVMNTEAFF

J: TRBJ1-1
V: TRBV18
length: 16
size: many
D: -
DNA: TGTGCCAGCTCAAGGGACCGATCAAGATTTAACACTGAAGCTTTCTTT
CDR3: CASSRDRSRFNTEAFF

J: TRBJ1-2
V: TRBV5-6
length: 16
size: many
D: -
DNA: TGTGCCAGCAGCTTGGCCTGGCAGGGAGCAAACTATGGCTACACCTTC
CDR3: CASSLAWQGANYGYTF

J: TRBJ2-3
V: TRBV7-2
length: 16
size: many
D: TRBD1
DNA: TGTGCCAGCAGCACCGGGACAGCGCTCCCCACAGATACGCAGTATTTT
CDR3: CASSTGTALPTDTQYF

J: TRBJ2-3
V: TRBV10-1
length: 15
size: many
D: -
DNA: TGCGCCAGCAGTGCCTTAGCGGTCTACACAGATACGCAGTATTTT
CDR3: CASSALAVYTDTQYF

J: TRBJ2-1
V: TRBV3-1
length: 16
size: many
D: -
DNA: TGTGCCAGCAGCCAAGTAGACAGGCCTGATTTGGGTGAGCAGTTCTTC
CDR3: CASSQVDRPDLGEQFF

J: TRBJ1-1
V: TRBV7-9
length: 12
size: many
D: -
DNA: TGTGCCAGCAGCTTAGCTGTCACTGAAGCTTTCTTT
CDR3: CASSLAVTEAFF

J: TRBJ2-1
V: TRBV20-1
length: 14
size: many
D: -
DNA: TGCAGTGCTAGCGGGAGAATTCCGTACAATGAGCAGTTCTTC
CDR3: CSASGRIPYNEQFF

J: TRBJ2-6
V: TRBV12-3/TRBV12-4
length: 17
size: many
D: -
DNA: TGTGCCAGCAGTCGACAGGCGACAATCTCTGGGGCCAACGTCCTGACTTTC
CDR3: CASSRQATISGANVLTF

J: TRBJ1-2
V: TRBV11-2
length: 15
size: many
D: TRBD1
DNA: TGTGCCAGCAGCCAGCCCGGGACAGGGGGCAAAGGCTACACCTTC
CDR3: CASSQPGTGGKGYTF

J: TRBJ1-5
V: TRBV20-1
length: 16
size: -
D: -
DNA: TGCAGTGCTAAGATGGGGGTTCCGGATAGCAATCAGCCCCAGCATTTT
CDR3: CSAKMGVPDSNQPQHF

J: TRBJ1-1
V: TRBV20-1
length: 14
size: many
D: -
DNA: TGCAGTGCTAGATTCTGGCAGACGAACACTGAAGCTTTCTTT
CDR3: CSARFWQTNTEAFF

J: TRBJ2-1
V: TRBV7-6
length: 17
size: few
D: TRBD2
DNA: TGTGCCAGCAGCTTTCGGACTAGCGGGAGGGCCCTCGGTGAGCAGTTCTTC
CDR3: CASSFRTSGRALGEQFF

J: TRBJ2-1
V: TRBV15
length: 12
size: many
D: -
DNA: TGTGCCACCAGCAGAGATGGAAGAGGGCAGTTCTTC
CDR3: CATSRDGRGQFF

J: TRBJ1-1
V: TRBV7-9
length: 14
size: few
D: TRBD1
DNA: TGTGCCAGCAGCCCCAGTGGGGACAGGGCTGAAGCTTTCTTT
CDR3: CASSPSGDRAEAFF

J: TRBJ2-7
V: TRBV5-1
length: 14
size: many
D: -
DNA: TGCGCCAGCAAGGCGGGTCCTTCAACCTACGAGCAGTACTTC
CDR3: CASKAGPSTYEQYF

J: TRBJ1-3
V: TRBV20-1
length: 17
size: -
D: TRBD1
DNA: TGCAGTGCAGGGAGTCAGGCAGGGGGGACTCCTGGAAACACCATATATTTT
CDR3: CSAGSQAGGTPGNTIYF

J: TRBJ2-4
V: TRBV20-1
length: 15
size: many
D: -
DNA: TGCAGTGCTGTGGACTACTTTTTAACCAAAAACATTCAGTACTTC
CDR3: CSAVDYFLTKNIQYF

J: TRBJ1-5
V: TRBV30
length: 17
size: -
D: -
DNA: TGTGCCTGGAGTAACAAGGGACCAAGAATGGGCAATCAGCCCCAGCATTTT
CDR3: CAWSNKGPRMGNQPQHF

J: TRBJ2-1
V: TRBV20-1
length: 16
size: many
D: TRBD2
DNA: TGCAGTGCTAGAGATGGGGCGGGAGGGCCCTACAATGAGCAGTTCTTC
CDR3: CSARDGAGGPYNEQFF

J: TRBJ1-2
V: TRBV5-1
length: 15
size: many
D: -
DNA: TGCGCCAGCAGCTTGGGAGTCAGGGCAGATCATGGCTACACCTTC
CDR3: CASSLGVRADHGYTF

J: TRBJ2-2
V: TRBV24-1
length: 17
size: many
D: TRBD2
DNA: TGTGCCACCAGTGATCCCACTAGCGGGAAGAACACCGGGGAGCTGTTTTTT
CDR3: CATSDPTSGKNTGELFF

J: TRBJ2-1
V: TRBV6-6
length: 12
size: many
D: -
DNA: TGTGCCAGCAGCATTGACCGTGGGGAGCAGTTCTTC
CDR3: CASSIDRGEQFF

J: TRBJ2-5
V: TRBV7-9
length: 12
size: many
D: -
DNA: TGTGCCAGCAGCCGGGGGTTAGAGACCCAGTACTTC
CDR3: CASSRGLETQYF

J: TRBJ1-5
V: TRBV3-1
length: 16
size: many
D: -
DNA: TGTGCCAGCAGCCAAGATTCGTCGCAGGGCAATCAGCCCCAGCATTTT
CDR3: CASSQDSSQGNQPQHF

J: TRBJ2-1
V: TRBV25-1
length: 14
size: few
D: -
DNA: TGTGCCAGCAGTGAAAGTGGCTTGGACAATGAGCAGTTCTTC
CDR3: CASSESGLDNEQFF

J: TRBJ1-6
V: TRBV7-2
length: 16
size: many
D: TRBD1
DNA: TGTGCCAGCAGCTTAAGGAAGGGGGCGGGTAATTCACCCCTCCACTTT
CDR3: CASSLRKGAGNSPLHF

J: TRBJ2-7
V: TRBV3-1
length: 15
size: many
D: TRBD2
DNA: TGTGCCAGCAGCTCTAGCGGGCAAAAATCCTACGAGCAGTACTTC
CDR3: CASSSSGQKSYEQYF

J: TRBJ2-1
V: TRBV6-5
length: 14
size: many
D: -
DNA: TGTGCCAGCAGTTACTCAGGCCCCCGCAATGAGCAGTTCTTC
CDR3: CASSYSGPRNEQFF

J: TRBJ1-5
V: TRBV12-3/TRBV12-4
length: 13
size: many
D: TRBD1
DNA: TGTGCCAGCAGCCGGACAGGGGGTCAGCCCCAGCATTTT
CDR3: CASSRTGGQPQHF

J: TRBJ1-1
V: TRBV21-1
length: 9
size: many
D: -
DNA: TGTGCCAGCAGCAAAACAGGACAGTTT
CDR3: CASSKTGQF

J: TRBJ1-3
V: TRBV5-1
length: 15
size: many
D: -
DNA: TGCGCCAGCAGCGGGGTCGAGGGCTCTGGAAACACCATATATTTT
CDR3: CASSGVEGSGNTIYF

J: TRBJ1-5
V: TRBV20-1
length: 13
size: many
D: -
DNA: TGCAGTGCTAGGGGCAGGGAAGGACAGCCCCAGCATTTT
CDR3: CSARGREGQPQHF

J: TRBJ2-3
V: TRBV12-3/TRBV12-4
length: 15
size: few
D: -
DNA: TGTGCCAGCAGTTTAGCGCACGGCCCCCCAGATACGCAGTATTTT
CDR3: CASSLAHGPPDTQYF

J: TRBJ2-1
V: TRBV20-1
length: 14
size: -
D: -
DNA: TGCAGTGCTGCTGGGCGAGACTCCTACAATGAGCAGTTCTTC
CDR3: CSAAGRDSYNEQFF

J: TRBJ2-5
V: TRBV20-1
length: 14
size: many
D: TRBD2
DNA: TGCAGTGCTAGTATAGGACTAGCTTCAGGGACCCAGTACTTC
CDR3: CSASIGLASGTQYF

J: TRBJ1-5
V: TRBV9
length: 13
size: -
D: -
DNA: TGTGCCAGCAGCGTTGGGCTCAATCAGCCCCAGCATTTT
CDR3: CASSVGLNQPQHF

J: TRBJ1-5
V: TRBV5-1
length: 13
size: many
D: -
DNA: TGCGCCAGCAGCTTGGCCTTAGATCAGCCCCAGCATTTT
CDR3: CASSLALDQPQHF

J: TRBJ2-3
V: TRBV18
length: 18
size: many
D: -
DNA: TGTGCCAGCTCACTCTCGGCGCCATCCGGAGGGGCCACAGATACGCAGTATTTT
CDR3: CASSLSAPSGGATDTQYF

J: TRBJ2-7
V: TRBV5-1
length: 12
size: many
D: -
DNA: TGCGCCAGCAGCGGGGCAGCAGCGGAGCAGTACTTC
CDR3: CASSGAAAEQYF